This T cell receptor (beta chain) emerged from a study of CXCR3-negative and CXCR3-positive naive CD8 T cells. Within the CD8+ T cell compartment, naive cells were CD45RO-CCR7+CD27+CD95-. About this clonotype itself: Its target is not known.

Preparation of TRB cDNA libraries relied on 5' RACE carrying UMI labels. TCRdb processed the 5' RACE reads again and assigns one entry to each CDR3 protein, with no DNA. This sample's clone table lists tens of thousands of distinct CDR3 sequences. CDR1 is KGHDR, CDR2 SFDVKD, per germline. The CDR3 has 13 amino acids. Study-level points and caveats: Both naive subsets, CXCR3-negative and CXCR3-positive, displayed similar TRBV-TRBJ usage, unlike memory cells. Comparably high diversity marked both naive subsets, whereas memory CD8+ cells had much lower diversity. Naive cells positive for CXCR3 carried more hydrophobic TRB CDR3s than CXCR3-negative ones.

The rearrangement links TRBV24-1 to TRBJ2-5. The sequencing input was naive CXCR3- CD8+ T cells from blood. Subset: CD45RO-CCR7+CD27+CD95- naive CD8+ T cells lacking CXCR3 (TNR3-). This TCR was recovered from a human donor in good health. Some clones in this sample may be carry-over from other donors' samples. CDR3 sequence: CATSDVTEETQYF.